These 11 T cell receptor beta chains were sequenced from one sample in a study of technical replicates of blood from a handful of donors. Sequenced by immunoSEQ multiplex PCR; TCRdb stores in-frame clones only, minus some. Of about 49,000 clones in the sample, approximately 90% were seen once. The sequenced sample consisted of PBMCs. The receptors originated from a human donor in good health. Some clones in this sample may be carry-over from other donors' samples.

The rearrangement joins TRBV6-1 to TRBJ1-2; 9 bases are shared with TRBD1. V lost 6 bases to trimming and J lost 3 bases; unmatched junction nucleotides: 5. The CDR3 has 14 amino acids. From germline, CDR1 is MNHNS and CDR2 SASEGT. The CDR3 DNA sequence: TGTGCCAGCAGGAGGACAGGGGAAGACTATGGCTACACCTTC. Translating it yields CASRRTGEDYGYTF.

CDR3 loop: CASGRTGRDEQYF. CDR3 DNA: TGTGCCAGCGGCAGGACAGGGAGGGACGAGCAGTACTTC. This rearrangement joins TRBV7-8 to TRBJ2-7, with D maybe TRBD1 (8 bases). This CDR3 comprises 13 residues. Trimming left V 8 bases short and J 5 bases short, with 16 bases between. Germline V gene lookup returns CDR1 SGHVS and CDR2 FQNEAQ.

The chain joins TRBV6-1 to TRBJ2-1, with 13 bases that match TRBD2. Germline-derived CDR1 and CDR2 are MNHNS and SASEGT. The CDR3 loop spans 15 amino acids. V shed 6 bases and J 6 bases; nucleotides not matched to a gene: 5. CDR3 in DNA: TGTGCCAGCAGGGGACTAGCGGGGAGTACCAATGAGCAGTTCTTC. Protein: CASRGLAGSTNEQFF.

In nucleotides, the CDR3 is TGTGCCATCAGTGAGTCTGCTCGTACGGGGAAAGAGACCCAGTACTTC. It specifies CAISESARTGKETQYF. This chain connects TRBV10-3 to TRBJ2-5, with D tentatively TRBD2 (5 bases). V was clipped by 0 bases and J by 3 bases, with 14 bases between them. The CDR3 loop spans 16 amino acids. CDR1 and CDR2 from the germline V gene are ENHRY and SYGVKD.

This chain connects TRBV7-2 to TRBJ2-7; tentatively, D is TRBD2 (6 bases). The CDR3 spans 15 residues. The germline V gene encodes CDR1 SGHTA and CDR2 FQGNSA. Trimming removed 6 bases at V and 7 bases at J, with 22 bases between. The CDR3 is CASSTDWTTREEQYF. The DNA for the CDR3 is TGTGCCAGCAGTACTGATTGGACCACCCGGGAGGAGCAGTACTTC.

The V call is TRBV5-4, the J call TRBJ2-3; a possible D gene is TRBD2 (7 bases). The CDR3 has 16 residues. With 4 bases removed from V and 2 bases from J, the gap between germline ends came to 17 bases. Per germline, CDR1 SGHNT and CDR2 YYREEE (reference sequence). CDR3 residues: CASSPDAGAYTDTQYF. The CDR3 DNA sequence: TGTGCCAGCAGCCCCGATGCGGGGGCTTACACAGATACGCAGTATTTT.

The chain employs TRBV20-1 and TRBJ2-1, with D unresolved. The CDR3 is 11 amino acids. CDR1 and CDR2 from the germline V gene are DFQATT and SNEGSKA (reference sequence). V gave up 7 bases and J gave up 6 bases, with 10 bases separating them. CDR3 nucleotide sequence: TGCAGTGTTACCAGGTTCAATGAGCAGTTCTTC. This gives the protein CSVTRFNEQFF.

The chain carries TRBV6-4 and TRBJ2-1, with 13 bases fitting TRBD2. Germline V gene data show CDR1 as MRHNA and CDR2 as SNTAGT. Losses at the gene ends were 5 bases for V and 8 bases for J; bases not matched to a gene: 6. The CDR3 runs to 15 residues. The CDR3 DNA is TGTGCCAGCAGTACCGGGACTAGCGGGGTCGATGAGCAGTTCTTC. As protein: CASSTGTSGVDEQFF.

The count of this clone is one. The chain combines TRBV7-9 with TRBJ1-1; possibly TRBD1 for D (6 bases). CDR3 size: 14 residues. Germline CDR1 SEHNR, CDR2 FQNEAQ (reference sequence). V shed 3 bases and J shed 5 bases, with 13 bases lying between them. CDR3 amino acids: CASSFTQGGTEAFF. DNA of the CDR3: TGTGCCAGCAGCTTCACCCAAGGGGGAACTGAAGCTTTCTTT.

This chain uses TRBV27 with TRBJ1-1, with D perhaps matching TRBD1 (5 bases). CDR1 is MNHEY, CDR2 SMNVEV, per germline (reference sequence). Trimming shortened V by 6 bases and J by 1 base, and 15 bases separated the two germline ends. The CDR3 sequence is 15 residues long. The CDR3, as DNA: TGTGCCAGCAGCCCCCGGGGGACCTCGAACACTGAAGCTTTCTTT. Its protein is CASSPRGTSNTEAFF.

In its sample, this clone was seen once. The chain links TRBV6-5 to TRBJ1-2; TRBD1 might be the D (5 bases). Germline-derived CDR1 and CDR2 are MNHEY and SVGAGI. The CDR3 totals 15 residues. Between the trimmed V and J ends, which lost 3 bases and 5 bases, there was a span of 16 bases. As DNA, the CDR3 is TGTGCCAGCAGTTATAGGGGCGCCGGCCGATATGGCTACACCTTC. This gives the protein CASSYRGAGRYGYTF.